This TCR beta chain comes out of a study of monozygotic twins with inflammatory bowel disease. General study points: Patients with IBD had less TCRbeta diversity (inverse Simpson) than their healthy co-twins. Reduced clonotype sharing with other individuals was observed in IBD patients relative to healthy twins, especially with disease activity.

This CDR3 has 14 amino acids. Germline assignment: CDR1 SGHRS and CDR2 YFSETQ. Details on this clonotype: Its antigen is not identified.

Nested PCRs (around 15 and 9 cycles, two total) were applied to TCRalpha and TCRbeta cDNA. TCRdb re-analyzed the 5' RACE reads; it lists each CDR3 protein once, without DNA. This table holds fewer than 200,000 distinct CDR3 sequences. The sequenced material came from blood. The chain uses TRBV5-1 and TRBJ1-5; TCRdb returns TRBD1, unconfirmable since there is no DNA. The source of this sequence is a human donor with ulcerative colitis or Crohn's disease, or a healthy co-twin of an affected twin (not recorded which). This CDR3 reads CASSLAGGAQPQHF. Supplemented by reference TRBV5-1 and TRBJ1-5, the full variable domain reads KAGVTQTPRYLIKTRGQQVTLSCSPISGHRSVSWYQQTPGQGLQFLFEYFSETQRNKGNFPGRFSGRQFSNSRSEMNVSTLELGDSALYLCASSLAGGAQPQHFGDGTRLSIL.